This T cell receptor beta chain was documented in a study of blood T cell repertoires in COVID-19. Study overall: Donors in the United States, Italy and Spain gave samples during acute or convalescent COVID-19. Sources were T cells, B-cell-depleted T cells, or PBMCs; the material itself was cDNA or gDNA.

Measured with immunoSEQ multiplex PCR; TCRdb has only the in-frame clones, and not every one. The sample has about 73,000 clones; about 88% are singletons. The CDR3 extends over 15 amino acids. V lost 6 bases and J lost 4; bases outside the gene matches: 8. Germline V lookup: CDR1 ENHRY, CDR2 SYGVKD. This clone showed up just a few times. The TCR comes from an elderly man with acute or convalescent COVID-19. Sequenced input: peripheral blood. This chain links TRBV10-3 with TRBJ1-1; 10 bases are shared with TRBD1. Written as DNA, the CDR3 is TGTGCCATCAGCGGGACAGGGGTTGCCGGCACTGAAGCTTTCTTT. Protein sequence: CAISGTGVAGTEAFF.